Reported below is one T cell receptor (beta chain). These data come from a study of blood T cell repertoires in COVID-19. Study-level information: The analysed material was cDNA or gDNA that came from T cells, B-cell-depleted T cells, or PBMCs.

Germline-derived CDR1 and CDR2 are MNHEY and SVGAGI. Trimming removed 6 bases at V and 0 bases at J, with 9 bases between. The CDR3 runs to 14 residues. The assay was immunoSEQ multiplex PCR, and TCRdb's table has in-frame clones only and misses some. The sample has about 81,000 clones; over 70% are singletons. The sequence was collected from a woman in her forties or fifties with acute or convalescent COVID-19. The genes are TRBV6-5 and TRBJ1-3, with D maybe TRBD1 (6 bases). Sequencing was performed on peripheral blood. The CDR3 here is CASRDSSSGNTIYF. The DNA of the CDR3 is TGTGCCAGCAGGGACAGTTCCTCTGGAAACACCATATATTTT.